The source of this TCR beta chain is a study of monozygotic twins with inflammatory bowel disease. TCRdb reprocessed the 5' RACE reads, with one entry per CDR3 protein and no DNA. This table holds around 380,000 distinct CDR3 sequences. The CDR3 has 14 residues. Germline V CDR1 and CDR2: MDHEN, SYDVKM. The sequence came from a human donor with ulcerative colitis or Crohn's disease, or a healthy co-twin of an affected twin (not recorded which). The chain uses TRBV28 and TRBJ1-1. The source material was blood. The CDR3 sequence: CASSSLVGNTEAFF.